This is a list of T cell receptor beta chains from one sample in a study of CD8 T cells in Susac syndrome. A single record per CDR3 protein comes from TCRdb applying MiXCR to the immunoSEQ multiplex PCR reads. The table has fewer than 200,000 distinct CDR3 sequences, 90% to 95% seen once; the top ten hold approximately 0.11%. Sequencing was performed on CD4+ T cells from PBMCs. Receptor source: a human donor with Susac syndrome. Each CDR3 is given with its conserved first and last residue. A D gene is named only where the DNA matches it firmly. Clone size is not always given. Where it is, it says once, few, many or a class for expanded clones.

CDR3 protein: CASSRTGSEQFF
CDR3 DNA: TGTGCCAGCAGCCGGACTGGGAGTGAGCAGTTCTTC
V gene: TRBV3-1
J gene: TRBJ2-1
D gene: -
clone size: -

CDR3 protein: CASIATGLGYNEQFF
CDR3 DNA: TGTGCCAGTATCGCGACAGGGCTCGGATACAATGAGCAGTTCTTC
V gene: TRBV19
J gene: TRBJ2-1
D gene: TRBD1
clone size: -

CDR3 protein: CASSQDLPPNF
CDR3 DNA: TGTGCCAGCAGCCAAGATTTACCTCCTAATTTT
V gene: TRBV14
J gene: TRBJ2-3
D gene: -
clone size: -

CDR3 protein: CASSQDSGLAGNPSYNEQFF
CDR3 DNA: TGTGCCAGCAGCCAAGATTCAGGACTAGCGGGCAACCCCTCCTACAATGAGCAGTTCTTC
V gene: TRBV4-2
J gene: TRBJ2-1
D gene: TRBD2
clone size: once

CDR3 protein: CAWAVRNTEAFF
CDR3 DNA: TGTGCCTGGGCGGTCAGGAACACTGAAGCTTTCTTT
V gene: TRBV30
J gene: TRBJ1-1
D gene: -
clone size: -

CDR3 protein: CASSPTGGHNEQFF
CDR3 DNA: TGTGCCAGCAGCCCCACCGGGGGCCACAATGAGCAGTTCTTC
V gene: TRBV5-4
J gene: TRBJ2-1
D gene: -
clone size: -

CDR3 protein: CSVEENSYEQYF
CDR3 DNA: TGCAGCGTTGAGGAGAACTCCTACGAGCAGTACTTC
V gene: TRBV29-1
J gene: TRBJ2-7
D gene: -
clone size: -

CDR3 protein: CSARRGLDTEAFF
CDR3 DNA: TGCAGTGCTAGAAGGGGACTAGACACTGAAGCTTTCTTT
V gene: TRBV20-1
J gene: TRBJ1-1
D gene: -
clone size: -

CDR3 protein: CASSPRTGNNSPLHF
CDR3 DNA: TGTGCCAGCAGTCCGCGGACGGGGAATAATTCACCCCTCCACTTT
V gene: TRBV6-1
J gene: TRBJ1-6
D gene: -
clone size: once

CDR3 protein: CASSFSQMNTEAFF
CDR3 DNA: TGTGCCAGCAGTTTCAGTCAGATGAACACTGAAGCTTTCTTT
V gene: TRBV6-5
J gene: TRBJ1-1
D gene: -
clone size: once

CDR3 protein: CATSRVGGALYEQYF
CDR3 DNA: TGTGCCACCAGCAGAGTTGGGGGGGCCCTCTACGAGCAGTACTTC
V gene: TRBV15
J gene: TRBJ2-7
D gene: -
clone size: -

CDR3 protein: CASSLVSSGGRNNEQFF
CDR3 DNA: TGTGCCAGCAGCTTGGTTTCCAGCGGGGGGCGGAACAATGAGCAGTTCTTC
V gene: TRBV5-4
J gene: TRBJ2-1
D gene: TRBD2
clone size: -

CDR3 protein: CASSPPPQHF
CDR3 DNA: TGTGCCAGCAGCCCTCCGCCCCAGCATTTT
V gene: TRBV4-2
J gene: TRBJ1-5
D gene: -
clone size: -

CDR3 protein: CASSFGLTGGGYEQYF
CDR3 DNA: TGCGCCAGCAGCTTCGGACTGACAGGGGGGGGTTACGAGCAGTACTTC
V gene: TRBV5-1
J gene: TRBJ2-7
D gene: TRBD1
clone size: -

CDR3 protein: CASSLSAGGQETQYF
CDR3 DNA: TGTGCCAGCAGCTTAAGCGCGGGGGGTCAAGAGACCCAGTACTTC
V gene: TRBV7-2
J gene: TRBJ2-5
D gene: TRBD2
clone size: once

CDR3 protein: CATSMWGQTYEQYF
CDR3 DNA: TGTGCCACCAGCATGTGGGGACAGACTTACGAGCAGTACTTC
V gene: TRBV15
J gene: TRBJ2-7
D gene: TRBD1
clone size: -

CDR3 protein: CASSLGVHQETQYF
CDR3 DNA: TGTGCCAGCAGCTTGGGCGTACACCAAGAGACCCAGTACTTC
V gene: TRBV7-8
J gene: TRBJ2-5
D gene: -
clone size: once

CDR3 protein: CASRYGTDLSGYTF
CDR3 DNA: TGTGCCAGCAGATACGGGACAGACTTAAGTGGCTACACCTTC
V gene: TRBV12-3/TRBV12-4
J gene: TRBJ1-2
D gene: TRBD1
clone size: -